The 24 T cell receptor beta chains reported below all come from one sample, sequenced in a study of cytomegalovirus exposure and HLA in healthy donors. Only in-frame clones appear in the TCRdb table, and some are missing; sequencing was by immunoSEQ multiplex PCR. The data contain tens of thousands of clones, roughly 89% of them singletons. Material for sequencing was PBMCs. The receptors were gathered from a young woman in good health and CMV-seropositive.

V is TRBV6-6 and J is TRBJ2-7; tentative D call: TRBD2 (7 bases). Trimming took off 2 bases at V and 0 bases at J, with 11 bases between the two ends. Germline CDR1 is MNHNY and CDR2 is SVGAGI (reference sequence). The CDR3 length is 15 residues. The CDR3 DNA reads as TGTGCCAGCAGTTACGAGGGGGGGTCCTCCTACGAGCAGTACTTC. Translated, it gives CASSYEGGSSYEQYF.

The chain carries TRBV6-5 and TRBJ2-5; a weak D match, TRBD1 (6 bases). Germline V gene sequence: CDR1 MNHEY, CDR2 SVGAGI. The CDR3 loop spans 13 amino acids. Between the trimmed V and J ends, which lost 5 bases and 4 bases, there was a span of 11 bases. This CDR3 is CASSPQGRETQYF. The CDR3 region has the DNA TGTGCCAGCAGTCCCCAGGGGCGAGAGACCCAGTACTTC.

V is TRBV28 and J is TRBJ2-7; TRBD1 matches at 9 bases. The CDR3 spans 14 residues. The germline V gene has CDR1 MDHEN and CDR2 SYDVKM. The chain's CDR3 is CATIRDRVSYEQYF. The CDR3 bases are TGTGCGACGATCCGGGACAGGGTGTCCTACGAGCAGTACTTC.

This chain's CDR3 is CASSLKGRTVTYEQYF. The CDR3 region has the DNA TGTGCCAGCAGTTTAAAGGGGCGGACAGTTACCTACGAGCAGTACTTC. This rearrangement joins TRBV28 to TRBJ2-7, with D tentatively TRBD1 (6 bases). Germline V gene lookup returns CDR1 MDHEN and CDR2 SYDVKM. This CDR3 comprises 16 residues. V lost 2 bases to trimming and J lost 2 bases, with 16 bases between them. Drawing the rest from reference TRBV28 and TRBJ2-7, the complete variable domain is DVKVTQSSRYLVKRTGEKVFLECVQDMDHENMFWYRQDPGLGLRLIYFSYDVKMKEKGDIPEGYSVSREKKERFSLILESASTNQTSMYLCASSLKGRTVTYEQYFGPGTRLTVT.

CDR3 sequence (DNA): TGTGCCAGCAGTGAAGCCCTAGCGGACCTCCACAATGAGCAGTTCTTC. As protein: CASSEALADLHNEQFF. The chain uses TRBV2 and TRBJ2-1, with 7 bases matching TRBD2. V lost 0 bases to trimming and J lost 5 bases; unmatched junction nucleotides: 7. Germline CDR1 is SNHLY and CDR2 is FYNNEI. CDR3 length equals 16 residues.

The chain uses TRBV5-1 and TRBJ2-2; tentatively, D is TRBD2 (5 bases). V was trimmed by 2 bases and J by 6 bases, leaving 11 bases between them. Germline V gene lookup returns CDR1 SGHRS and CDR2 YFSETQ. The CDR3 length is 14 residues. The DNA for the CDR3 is TGCGCCAGCAGCTTCGGCGGGCAGGCCGGGGAGCTGTTTTTT. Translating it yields CASSFGGQAGELFF.

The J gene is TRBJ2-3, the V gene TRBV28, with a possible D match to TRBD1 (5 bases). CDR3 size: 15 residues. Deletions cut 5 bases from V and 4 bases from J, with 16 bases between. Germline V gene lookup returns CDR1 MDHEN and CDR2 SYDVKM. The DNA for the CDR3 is TGTGCCAGCAGTCCCCCGTGGGGCCGGGCAGATACGCAGTATTTT. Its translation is CASSPPWGRADTQYF.

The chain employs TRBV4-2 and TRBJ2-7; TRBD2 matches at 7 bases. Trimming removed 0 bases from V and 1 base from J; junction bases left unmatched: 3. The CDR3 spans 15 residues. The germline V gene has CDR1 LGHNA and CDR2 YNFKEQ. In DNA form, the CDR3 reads TGTGCCAGCAGCCAAGATCGGACTAGTTCCTACGAGCAGTACTTC. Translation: CASSQDRTSSYEQYF.

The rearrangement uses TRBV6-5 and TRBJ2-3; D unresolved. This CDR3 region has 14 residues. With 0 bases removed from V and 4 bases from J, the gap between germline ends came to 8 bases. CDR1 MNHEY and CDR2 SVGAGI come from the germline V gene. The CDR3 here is CASSYSRPPDTQYF. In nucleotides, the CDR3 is TGTGCCAGCAGTTACTCGCGCCCACCAGATACGCAGTATTTT.

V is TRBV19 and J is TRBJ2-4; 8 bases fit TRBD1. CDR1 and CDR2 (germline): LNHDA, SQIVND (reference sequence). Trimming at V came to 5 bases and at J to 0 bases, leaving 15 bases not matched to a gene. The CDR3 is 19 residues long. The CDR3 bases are TGTGCCAGTAGTTTCGAAGGGGACAGGCGAGATCTAGCCAAAAACATTCAGTACTTC. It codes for CASSFEGDRRDLAKNIQYF.

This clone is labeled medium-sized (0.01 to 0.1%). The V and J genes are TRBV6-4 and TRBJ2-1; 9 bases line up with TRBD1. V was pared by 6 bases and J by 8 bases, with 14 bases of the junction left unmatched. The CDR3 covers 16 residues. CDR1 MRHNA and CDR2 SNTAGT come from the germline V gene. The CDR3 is CASSVSPGQGSHEQFF. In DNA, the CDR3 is TGTGCCAGCAGCGTATCCCCGGGACAGGGATCGCATGAGCAGTTCTTC.

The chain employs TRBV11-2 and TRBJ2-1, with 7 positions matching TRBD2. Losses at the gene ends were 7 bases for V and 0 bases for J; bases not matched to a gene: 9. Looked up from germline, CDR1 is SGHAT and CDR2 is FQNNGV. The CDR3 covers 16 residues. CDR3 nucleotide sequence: TGTGCCAGCAAAGCCCTTGGCGGGAGCTCCTACAATGAGCAGTTCTTC. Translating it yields CASKALGGSSYNEQFF.

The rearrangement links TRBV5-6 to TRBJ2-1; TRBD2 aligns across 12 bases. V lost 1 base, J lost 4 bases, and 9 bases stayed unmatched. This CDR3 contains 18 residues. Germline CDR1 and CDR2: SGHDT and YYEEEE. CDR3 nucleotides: TGTGCCAGCAGCTTGAAGCTAGCGGGGGGGCGTGAGTACAATGAGCAGTTCTTC. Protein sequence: CASSLKLAGGREYNEQFF.

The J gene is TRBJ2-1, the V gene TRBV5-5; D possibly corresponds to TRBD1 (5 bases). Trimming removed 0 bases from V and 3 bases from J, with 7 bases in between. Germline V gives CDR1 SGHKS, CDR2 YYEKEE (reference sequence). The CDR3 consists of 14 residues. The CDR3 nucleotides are TGTGCCAGCAGCTTGGAGGGGCTCTACAATGAGCAGTTCTTC. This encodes CASSLEGLYNEQFF.

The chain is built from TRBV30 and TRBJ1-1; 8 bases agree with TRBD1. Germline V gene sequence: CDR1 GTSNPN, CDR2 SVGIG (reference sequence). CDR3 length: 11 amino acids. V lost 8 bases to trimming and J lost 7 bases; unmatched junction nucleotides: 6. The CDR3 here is CARRTGFEAFF. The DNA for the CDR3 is TGTGCCAGAAGGACAGGGTTTGAAGCTTTCTTT.

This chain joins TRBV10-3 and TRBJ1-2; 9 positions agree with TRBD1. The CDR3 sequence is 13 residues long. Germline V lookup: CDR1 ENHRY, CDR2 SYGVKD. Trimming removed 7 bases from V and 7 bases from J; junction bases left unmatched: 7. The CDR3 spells CAINGQGYFGYTF. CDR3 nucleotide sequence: TGTGCCATCAATGGACAGGGGTATTTTGGCTACACCTTC.

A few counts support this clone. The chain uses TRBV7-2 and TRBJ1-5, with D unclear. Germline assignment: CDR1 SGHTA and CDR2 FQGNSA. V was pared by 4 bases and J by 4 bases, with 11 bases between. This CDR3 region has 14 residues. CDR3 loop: CASSYGGGNQPQHF. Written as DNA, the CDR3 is TGTGCCAGCAGCTACGGAGGAGGGAATCAGCCCCAGCATTTT.

CDR3 DNA sequence: TGTGCCAGCCTTTCAGGGGTGCAGGGCTACACCTTC. The encoded protein is CASLSGVQGYTF. This chain links TRBV7-9 with TRBJ1-2; D perhaps matches TRBD1 (6 bases). Trimming took 8 bases from V and 8 from J, leaving 15 bases between them. This CDR3 region has 12 residues. Germline V gene lookup returns CDR1 SEHNR and CDR2 FQNEAQ (reference sequence).

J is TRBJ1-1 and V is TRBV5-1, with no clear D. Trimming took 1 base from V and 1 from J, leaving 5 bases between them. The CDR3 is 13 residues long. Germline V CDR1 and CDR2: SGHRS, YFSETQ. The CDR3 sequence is CASSLSENTEAFF. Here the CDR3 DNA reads TGCGCCAGCAGCTTGTCAGAGAACACTGAAGCTTTCTTT.

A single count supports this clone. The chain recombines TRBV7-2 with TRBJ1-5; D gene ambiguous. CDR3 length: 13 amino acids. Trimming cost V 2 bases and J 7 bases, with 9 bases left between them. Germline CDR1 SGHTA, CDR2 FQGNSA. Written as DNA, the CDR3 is TGTGCCAGCAGCTTATATTTGGGCCAGCCCCAGCATTTT. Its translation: CASSLYLGQPQHF.

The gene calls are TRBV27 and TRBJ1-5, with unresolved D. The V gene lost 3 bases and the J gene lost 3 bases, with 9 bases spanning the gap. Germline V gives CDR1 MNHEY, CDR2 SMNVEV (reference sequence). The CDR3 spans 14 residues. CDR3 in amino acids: CASSLYRYNQPQHF. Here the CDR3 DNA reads TGTGCCAGCAGTTTGTACAGATACAATCAGCCCCAGCATTTT.

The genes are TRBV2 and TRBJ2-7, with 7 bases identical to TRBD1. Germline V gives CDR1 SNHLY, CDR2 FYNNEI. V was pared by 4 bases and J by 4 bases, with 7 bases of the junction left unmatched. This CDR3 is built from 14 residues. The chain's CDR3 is CASSGGTETYEQYF. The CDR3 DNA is TGTGCCAGCAGTGGAGGGACAGAGACTTACGAGCAGTACTTC.

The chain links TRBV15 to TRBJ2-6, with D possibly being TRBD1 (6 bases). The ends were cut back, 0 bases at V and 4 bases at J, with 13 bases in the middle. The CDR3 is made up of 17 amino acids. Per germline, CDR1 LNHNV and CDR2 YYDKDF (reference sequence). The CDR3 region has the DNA TGTGCCACCAGCAGAGATATGGGGGCAGGAGGGGCCAACGTCCTGACTTTC. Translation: CATSRDMGAGGANVLTF.

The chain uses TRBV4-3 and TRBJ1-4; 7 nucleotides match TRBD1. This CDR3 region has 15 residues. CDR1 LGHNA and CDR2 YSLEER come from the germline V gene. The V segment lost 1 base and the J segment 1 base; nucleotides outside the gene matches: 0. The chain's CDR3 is CASSQGQGTNEKLFF. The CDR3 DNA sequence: TGCGCCAGCAGCCAAGGACAGGGAACTAATGAAAAACTGTTTTTT.